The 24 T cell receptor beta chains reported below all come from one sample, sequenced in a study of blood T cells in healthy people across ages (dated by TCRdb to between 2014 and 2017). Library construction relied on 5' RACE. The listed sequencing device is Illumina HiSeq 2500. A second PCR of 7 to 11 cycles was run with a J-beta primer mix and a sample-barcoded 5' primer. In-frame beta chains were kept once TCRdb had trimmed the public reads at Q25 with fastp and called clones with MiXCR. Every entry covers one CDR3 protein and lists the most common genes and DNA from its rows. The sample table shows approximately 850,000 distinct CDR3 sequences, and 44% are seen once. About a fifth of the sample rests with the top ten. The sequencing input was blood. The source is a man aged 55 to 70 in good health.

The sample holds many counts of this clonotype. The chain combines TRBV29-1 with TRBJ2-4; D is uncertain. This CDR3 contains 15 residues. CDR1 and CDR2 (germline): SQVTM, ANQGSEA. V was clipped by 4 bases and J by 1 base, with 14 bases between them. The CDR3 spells CSVGMQPSAKNIQYF. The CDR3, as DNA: TGCAGCGTTGGAATGCAACCTTCGGCCAAAAACATTCAGTACTTC.

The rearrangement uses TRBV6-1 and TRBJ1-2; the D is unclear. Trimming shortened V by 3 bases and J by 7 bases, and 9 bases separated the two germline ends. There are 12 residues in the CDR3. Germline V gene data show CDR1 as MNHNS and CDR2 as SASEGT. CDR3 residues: CASSERRIGYTF. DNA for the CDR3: TGTGCCAGCAGTGAGCGGAGGATTGGCTACACCTTC.

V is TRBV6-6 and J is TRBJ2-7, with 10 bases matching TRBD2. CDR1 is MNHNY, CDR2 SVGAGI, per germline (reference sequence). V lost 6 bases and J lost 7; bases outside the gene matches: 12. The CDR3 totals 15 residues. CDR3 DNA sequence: TGTGCCAGCAGAAATAGCGGGGGGTCCCACAATGAGCAGTACTTC. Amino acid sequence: CASRNSGGSHNEQYF.

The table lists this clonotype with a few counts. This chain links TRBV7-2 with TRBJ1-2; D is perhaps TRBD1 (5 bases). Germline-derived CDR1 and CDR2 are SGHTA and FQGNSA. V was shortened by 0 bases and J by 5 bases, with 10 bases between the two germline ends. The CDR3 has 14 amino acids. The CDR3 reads CASSLAPTDYGYTF. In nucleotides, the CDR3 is TGTGCCAGCAGCTTAGCCCCGACAGATTATGGCTACACCTTC.

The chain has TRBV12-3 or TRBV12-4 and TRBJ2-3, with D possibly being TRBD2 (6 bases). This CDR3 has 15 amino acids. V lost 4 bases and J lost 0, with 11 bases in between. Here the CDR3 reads CASSWDSTSTDTQYF. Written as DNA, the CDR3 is TGTGCCAGCAGTTGGGACTCGACTAGCACAGATACGCAGTATTTT.

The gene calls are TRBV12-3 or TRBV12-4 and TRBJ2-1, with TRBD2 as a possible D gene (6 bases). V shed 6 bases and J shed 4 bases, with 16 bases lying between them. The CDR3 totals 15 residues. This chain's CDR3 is CASSRSGLPYNEQFF. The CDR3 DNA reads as TGTGCCAGCAGCCGAAGCGGACTACCTTACAATGAGCAGTTCTTC.

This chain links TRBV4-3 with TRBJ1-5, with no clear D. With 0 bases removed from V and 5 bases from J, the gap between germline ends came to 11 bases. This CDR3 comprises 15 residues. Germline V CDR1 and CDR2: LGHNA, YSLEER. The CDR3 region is CASSQDRDGYQPQHF. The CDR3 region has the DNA TGCGCCAGCAGCCAAGATAGAGACGGCTATCAGCCCCAGCATTTT.

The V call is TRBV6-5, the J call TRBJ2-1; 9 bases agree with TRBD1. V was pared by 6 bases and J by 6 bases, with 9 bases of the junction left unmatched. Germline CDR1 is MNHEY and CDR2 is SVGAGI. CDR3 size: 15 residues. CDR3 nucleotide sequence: TGTGCCAGCAGGGCAGACAGGGGGGACGTCAATGAGCAGTTCTTC. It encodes CASRADRGDVNEQFF.

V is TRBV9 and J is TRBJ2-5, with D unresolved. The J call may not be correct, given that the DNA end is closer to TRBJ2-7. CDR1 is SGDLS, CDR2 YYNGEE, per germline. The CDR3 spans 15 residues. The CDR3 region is CASSFGPTSPYEQYF. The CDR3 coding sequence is TGTGCCAGCAGCTTCGGGCCTACCAGCCCCTACGAGCAGTACTTC.

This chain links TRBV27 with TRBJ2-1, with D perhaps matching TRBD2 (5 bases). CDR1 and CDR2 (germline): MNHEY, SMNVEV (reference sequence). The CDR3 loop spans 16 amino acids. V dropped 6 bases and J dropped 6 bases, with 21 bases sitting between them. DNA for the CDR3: TGTGCCAGCAGCCCGACGACCTGGGGAGCCGGCAATGAGCAGTTCTTC. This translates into CASSPTTWGAGNEQFF.

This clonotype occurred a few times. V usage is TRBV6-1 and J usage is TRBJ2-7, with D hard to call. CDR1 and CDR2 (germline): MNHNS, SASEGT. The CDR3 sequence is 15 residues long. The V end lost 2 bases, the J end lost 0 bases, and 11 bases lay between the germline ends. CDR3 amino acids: CASSEFGFYSYEQYF. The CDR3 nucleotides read TGTGCCAGCAGTGAATTCGGGTTTTACTCCTACGAGCAGTACTTC.

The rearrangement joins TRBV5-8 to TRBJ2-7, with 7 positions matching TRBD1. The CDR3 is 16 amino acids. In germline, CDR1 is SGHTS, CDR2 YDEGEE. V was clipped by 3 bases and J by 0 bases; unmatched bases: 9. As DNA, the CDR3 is TGTGCCAGCAGCTCGGGACAGACGCCGAGCTCCTACGAGCAGTACTTC. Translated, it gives CASSSGQTPSSYEQYF.

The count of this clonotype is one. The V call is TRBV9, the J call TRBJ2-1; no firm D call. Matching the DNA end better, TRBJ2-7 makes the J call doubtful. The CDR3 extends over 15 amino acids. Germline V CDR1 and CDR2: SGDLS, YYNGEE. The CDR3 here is CASSADGYSYNEQYF. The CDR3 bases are TGTGCCAGCAGCGCGGACGGTTACTCCTACAATGAGCAGTACTTC.

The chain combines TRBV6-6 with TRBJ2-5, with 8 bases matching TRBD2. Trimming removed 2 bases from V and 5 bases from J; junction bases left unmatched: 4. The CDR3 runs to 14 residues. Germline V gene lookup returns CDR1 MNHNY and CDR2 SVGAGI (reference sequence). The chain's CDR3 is CASSYPAGGETQYF. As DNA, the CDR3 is TGTGCCAGCAGTTACCCGGCGGGGGGTGAGACCCAGTACTTC.

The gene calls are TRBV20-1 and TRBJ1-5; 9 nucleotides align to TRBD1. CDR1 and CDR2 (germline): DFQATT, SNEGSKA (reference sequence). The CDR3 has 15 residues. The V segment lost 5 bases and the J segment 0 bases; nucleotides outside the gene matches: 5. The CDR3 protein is CSAVRTGVSNQPQHF. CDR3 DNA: TGCAGTGCTGTAAGGACAGGGGTTAGCAATCAGCCCCAGCATTTT.

CDR3 sequence (DNA): TGTGCCAGCTGCTCCGGGACAGGGAGAATCGGCTCCTACAATGAGCAGTTCTTC. Translating it yields CASCSGTGRIGSYNEQFF. J is TRBJ2-1 and V is TRBV6-1; 9 bases match TRBD1. This CDR3 spans 18 amino acids. V shed 8 bases, J shed 0 bases, and the junction held 14 bases outside the gene matches. Per germline, CDR1 MNHNS and CDR2 SASEGT.

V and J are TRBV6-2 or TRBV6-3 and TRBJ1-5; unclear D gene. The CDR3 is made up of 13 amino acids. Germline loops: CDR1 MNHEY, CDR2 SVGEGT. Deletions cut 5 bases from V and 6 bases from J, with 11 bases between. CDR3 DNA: TGTGCCAGCAGTACAACACTTCCTCAGCCCCAGCATTTT. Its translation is CASSTTLPQPQHF.

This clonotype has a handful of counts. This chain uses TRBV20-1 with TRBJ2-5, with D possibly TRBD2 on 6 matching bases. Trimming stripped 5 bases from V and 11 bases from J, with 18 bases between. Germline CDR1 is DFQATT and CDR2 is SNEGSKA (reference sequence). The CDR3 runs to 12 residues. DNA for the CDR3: TGCAGTGCTGCTCGACGGGAGCTAGAGCAGTACTTC. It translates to CSAARRELEQYF.

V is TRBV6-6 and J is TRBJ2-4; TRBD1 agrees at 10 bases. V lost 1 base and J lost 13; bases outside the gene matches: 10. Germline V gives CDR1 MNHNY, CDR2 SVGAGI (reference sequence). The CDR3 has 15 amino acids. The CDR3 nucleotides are TGTGCCAGCAGTTACTGGGGGGACAGGGGCAGGGAGCAGTACTTC. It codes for CASSYWGDRGREQYF.

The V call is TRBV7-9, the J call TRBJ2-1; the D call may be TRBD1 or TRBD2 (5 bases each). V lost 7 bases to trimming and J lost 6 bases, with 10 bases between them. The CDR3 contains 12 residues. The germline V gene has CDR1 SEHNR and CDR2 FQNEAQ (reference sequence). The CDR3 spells CASIFGTNEQFF. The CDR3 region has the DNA TGTGCCAGCATCTTTGGGACCAATGAGCAGTTCTTC.

CDR3 DNA: TGCGCCAGCAGCCACCAGCGGACAGGGGGCTACGGTGAAAAACTGTTTTTT. Translating gives CASSHQRTGGYGEKLFF. The J gene is TRBJ1-4, the V gene TRBV4-1; the match to TRBD1 covers 11 bases. The junction had 10 bases not matched to a gene; V was cut back by 3 bases and J by 7 bases. Looked up from germline, CDR1 is MGHRA and CDR2 is YSYEKL. The CDR3 consists of 17 residues.

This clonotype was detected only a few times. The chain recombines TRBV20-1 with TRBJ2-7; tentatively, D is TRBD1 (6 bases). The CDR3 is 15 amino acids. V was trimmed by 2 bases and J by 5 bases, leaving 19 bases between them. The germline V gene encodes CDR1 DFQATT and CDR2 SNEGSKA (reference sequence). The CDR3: CSARSRDRIRDEQYF. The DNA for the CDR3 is TGCAGTGCTAGATCTCGCGACAGGATCAGGGACGAGCAGTACTTC.

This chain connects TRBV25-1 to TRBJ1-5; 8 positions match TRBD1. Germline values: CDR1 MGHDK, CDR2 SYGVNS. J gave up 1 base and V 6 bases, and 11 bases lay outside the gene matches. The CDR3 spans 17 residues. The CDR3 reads CASSPTDRGRSNQPQHF. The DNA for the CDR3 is TGTGCCAGCAGCCCTACCGACAGGGGAAGGAGCAATCAGCCCCAGCATTTT.

As DNA, the CDR3 is TGTGCCAGCAGCTTAGGAACGGGGGGCCGCGAAGAGACCCAGTACTTC. As protein: CASSLGTGGREETQYF. This chain links TRBV7-2 with TRBJ2-5; D is perhaps TRBD2 (7 bases). The V gene's germline CDR1 is SGHTA and CDR2 FQGNSA. This CDR3 has 16 amino acids. V lost 1 base, J lost 3 bases, and 15 bases lay in between.